This record covers a single TCR beta chain. This table comes from immunoSEQ multiplex PCR, and its TCRdb copy is limited to in-frame clones, with some not included. The sample lists some 380,000 clones; around 90% were seen once. This record belongs to a study of blood T cell repertoires in COVID-19. The V and J ends lost 6 bases and 3 bases respectively, with 15 bases between them. The germline gives CDR1 MNHEY, CDR2 SVGAGI. The CDR3 runs to 15 residues. This chain joins TRBV6-5 and TRBJ2-1; TRBD2 might be the D (5 bases). This clonotype originated in a man younger than 35 with active or convalescent COVID-19. Sequenced material: peripheral blood. CDR3: CASSLLGRGYNEQFF. The CDR3 DNA follows: TGTGCCAGCAGCCTGCTGGGGAGAGGCTACAATGAGCAGTTCTTC.